Each of the 19 T cell receptor beta chains below was sequenced from the same sample in a study of T cells in Graves' hyperthyroidism and ophthalmopathy. Amplification targeted TCR beta CDR3 regions from RNA transcripts. The study used the HTBI primer set for a first-round RT-PCR of the TCR CDR3. In TCRdb, the multiplex PCR reads were re-called with MiXCR into one record per CDR3 protein. The profile covers nearly 600,000 distinct CDR3 sequences, with around 13% appearing a single time and roughly 5.5% taken by the ten largest. Sequences were obtained from blood. These receptors were collected from a woman aged 25-40 years with Graves' hyperthyroidism that later progressed to Graves' ophthalmopathy.

This clonotype occurred many times. This sequence joins TRBV5-1 and TRBJ2-3, with D possibly matching TRBD2 (6 bases). Germline V gives CDR1 SGHRS, CDR2 YFSETQ. The CDR3 is 14 residues long. V lost 0 bases, J lost 4 bases, and 9 bases lay in between. The CDR3 loop is CASSLGREADTQYF. The CDR3 coding sequence is TGCGCCAGCAGCTTGGGCAGGGAGGCAGATACGCAGTATTTT. Supplemented by reference TRBV5-1 and TRBJ2-3, the full variable domain reads KAGVTQTPRYLIKTRGQQVTLSCSPISGHRSVSWYQQTPGQGLQFLFEYFSETQRNKGNFPGRFSGRQFSNSRSEMNVSTLELGDSALYLCASSLGREADTQYFGPGTRLTVL.

This clonotype has ten or more counts. CDR3 nucleotide sequence: TGTGCCAGTAGATATAAATCCCACGACAGGGGCAATCAGCCCCAGCATTTT. Translated, it gives CASRYKSHDRGNQPQHF. V usage is TRBV19 and J usage is TRBJ1-5; TRBD1 matches 7 bases. Germline lookup yields CDR1 LNHDA and CDR2 SQIVND (reference sequence). The trim removed 6 bases at V and 2 bases at J, leaving 13 bases unmatched. The CDR3 has 17 residues.

The rearrangement joins TRBV19 to TRBJ2-1; D ambiguous. Trimming took off 3 bases at V and 5 bases at J, with 14 bases between the two ends. The CDR3 spans 15 residues. CDR1 is LNHDA, CDR2 SQIVND, per germline (reference sequence). The CDR3, as DNA: TGTGCCAGTAGTATCGGCGCGACGGTAAACAATGAGCAGTTCTTC. Protein: CASSIGATVNNEQFF.

This chain connects TRBV5-5 to TRBJ2-7, with D unresolved. The CDR3 length is 13 residues. Germline lookup yields CDR1 SGHKS and CDR2 YYEKEE (reference sequence). Trimming shortened V by 1 base and J by 1 base, and 6 bases separated the two germline ends. The CDR3 region is CASSLTPSYEQYF. The DNA for the CDR3 is TGTGCCAGCAGCTTGACCCCGTCCTACGAGCAGTACTTC.

This clonotype was picked up many times. The gene calls are TRBV18 and TRBJ2-2; possibly TRBD1 for D (6 bases). Trimming removed 3 bases from V and 4 bases from J, with 18 bases in between. The germline gives CDR1 KGHSH, CDR2 LQKENI. The CDR3 is made up of 17 amino acids. CDR3: CASSPMAGDLLTGELFF. Written as DNA, the CDR3 is TGTGCCAGCTCACCGATGGCAGGGGACCTCCTCACCGGGGAGCTGTTTTTT. Looking up the rest from reference TRBV18 and TRBJ2-2 gives the full variable domain: NAGVMQNPRHLVRRRGQEARLRCSPMKGHSHVYWYRQLPEEGLKFMVYLQKENIIDESGMPKERFSAEFPKEGPSILRIQQVVRGDSAAYFCASSPMAGDLLTGELFFGEGSRLTVL.

This clonotype appeared many times. CDR3 in amino acids: CASSISGTGPNSYEQYF. CDR3 DNA: TGTGCCAGCAGCATCTCCGGGACAGGCCCTAACTCCTACGAGCAGTACTTC. The rearrangement joins TRBV9 to TRBJ2-7; 8 positions match TRBD1. Germline V CDR1 and CDR2: SGDLS, YYNGEE. Unmatched junction bases numbered 12, after V lost 4 bases and J lost 0 bases. This CDR3 has 17 amino acids.

This clonotype was counted at least ten times. The J gene is TRBJ1-2, the V gene TRBV12-3 or TRBV12-4; D gene uncertain. Trimming removed 6 bases from V and 2 bases from J, with 19 bases in between. The CDR3 runs 16 residues. The CDR3 is CASSSLGELPNYGYTF. For the CDR3, the DNA is TGTGCCAGCAGCTCCCTTGGGGAGCTACCCAACTATGGCTACACCTTC.

This clonotype was detected many times. This rearrangement joins TRBV28 to TRBJ2-5; D gene ambiguous. CDR3 length equals 11 residues. Trimming took 5 bases from V and 7 from J, leaving 8 bases between them. Germline V gene data show CDR1 as MDHEN and CDR2 as SYDVKM. In DNA form, the CDR3 reads TGTGCCAGCAGTCGCTCCCGGACCCAGTACTTC. Its translation is CASSRSRTQYF.

In this sample, this clonotype turned up a few times. The rearrangement joins TRBV29-1 to TRBJ2-1, with D possibly being TRBD2 (5 bases). Deletions cut 1 base from V and 4 bases from J, with 11 bases between. Germline V gives CDR1 SQVTM, CDR2 ANQGSEA. This CDR3 is 14 amino acids long. CDR3: CSVEGTPAYNEQFF. Here the CDR3 DNA reads TGCAGCGTTGAAGGGACTCCCGCTTACAATGAGCAGTTCTTC.

In this sample, this clonotype turned up many times. This chain joins TRBV28 and TRBJ2-3; 8 bases match TRBD2. This CDR3 spans 17 amino acids. Trimming cost V 4 bases and J 5 bases; bases outside gene matches: 14. CDR1 is MDHEN, CDR2 SYDVKM, per germline. Written as DNA, the CDR3 is TGTGCCAGCAGTTCATATGAGGAAGCGGGAGTTGGAGATACGCAGTATTTT. Encoded protein: CASSSYEEAGVGDTQYF.

The chain uses TRBV18 and TRBJ2-1, with a possible D match to TRBD1 (5 bases). CDR3 size: 14 residues. Trimming pared 3 bases from V and 7 bases from J, leaving 13 bases between. Per germline, CDR1 KGHSH and CDR2 LQKENI. CDR3 in DNA: TGTGCCAGCTCACCGGGCAGGGTACTGAATGAGCAGTTCTTC. Translated: CASSPGRVLNEQFF.

This clonotype appeared many times. The chain recombines TRBV3-1 with TRBJ2-1; TRBD1 aligns across 8 bases. V shed 5 bases, J shed 13 bases, and the junction held 7 bases outside the gene matches. The CDR3 runs to 12 residues. The germline V gene has CDR1 LGHDT and CDR2 YNNKEL (reference sequence). This CDR3 reads CASSEPGQDQFF. CDR3 nucleotide sequence: TGTGCCAGCAGCGAACCGGGACAGGACCAGTTCTTC.

This clonotype appeared many times. The chain couples TRBV2 to TRBJ1-5; TRBD1 is a possible D gene (5 bases). The V gene's germline CDR1 is SNHLY and CDR2 FYNNEI. The V gene lost 4 bases and the J gene lost 5 bases, with 12 bases spanning the gap. CDR3 length: 14 amino acids. The CDR3 region has the DNA TGTGCCAGCAGTGTAGGGGCAGGGCATCAGCCCCAGCATTTT. Amino acids: CASSVGAGHQPQHF.

The table lists this clonotype with many counts. The chain combines TRBV7-2 with TRBJ2-3; 14 positions agree with TRBD2. The V gene's germline CDR1 is SGHTA and CDR2 FQGNSA. The ends lost 5 bases at V and 10 bases at J; junction bases unmatched: 8. The CDR3 sequence is 15 residues long. The CDR3 DNA sequence: TGTGCCAGCAGCCCCAAGGGACTAGCGGGAGCGCCGCAGTATTTT. Translation: CASSPKGLAGAPQYF.

The rearrangement joins TRBV28 to TRBJ2-4, with D maybe TRBD1 (6 bases). Trimming pared 3 bases from V and 9 bases from J, leaving 12 bases between. In germline, CDR1 is MDHEN, CDR2 SYDVKM. This CDR3 comprises 13 residues. This CDR3 reads CASSFGGLTIQYF. The CDR3, as DNA: TGTGCCAGCAGTTTTGGGGGCCTAACCATTCAGTACTTC.

This clonotype was seen a handful of times. A much larger clone differs from this one at a single base, so this may be a read error. The chain employs TRBV12-3 or TRBV12-4 and TRBJ1-4; 7 bases are a match to TRBD1. The CDR3 is 17 residues long. V lost 4 bases, J lost 5 bases, and 13 bases stayed unmatched. Written as DNA, the CDR3 is TGTGCCAGCAGTTACAGGGGTGTCTCGGGTCCAAATGAAAAACTGTTTTTT. Translating gives CASSYRGVSGPNEKLFF.

This clonotype was counted ten times or more. The chain couples TRBV24-1 to TRBJ2-6; no firm D call. Deletions cut 3 bases from V and 2 bases from J, with 4 bases between. The CDR3 extends over 14 amino acids. From germline, CDR1 is KGHDR and CDR2 SFDVKD. CDR3 DNA: TGTGCCACCAGTGATAGGGCTGGGGCCAACGTCCTGACTTTC. Its protein is CATSDRAGANVLTF.

This clonotype appeared many times. The chain is built from TRBV7-9 and TRBJ2-5; D uncertain. Germline CDR1 SEHNR, CDR2 FQNEAQ (reference sequence). The CDR3 has 11 amino acids. V was trimmed by 8 bases and J by 3 bases, leaving 7 bases between them. The CDR3 reads CASGTKETQYF. In DNA, the CDR3 is TGTGCCAGCGGAACGAAAGAGACCCAGTACTTC.

This clonotype came up many times. J is TRBJ2-7 and V is TRBV7-9; 9 bases align to TRBD1. Germline values: CDR1 SEHNR, CDR2 FQNEAQ (reference sequence). This CDR3 contains 15 residues. V lost 3 bases, J lost 0 bases, and 3 bases stayed unmatched. The CDR3 DNA sequence: TGTGCCAGCAGCTTCGGGGGACAGGGCTCCTACGAGCAGTACTTC. Its translation is CASSFGGQGSYEQYF.